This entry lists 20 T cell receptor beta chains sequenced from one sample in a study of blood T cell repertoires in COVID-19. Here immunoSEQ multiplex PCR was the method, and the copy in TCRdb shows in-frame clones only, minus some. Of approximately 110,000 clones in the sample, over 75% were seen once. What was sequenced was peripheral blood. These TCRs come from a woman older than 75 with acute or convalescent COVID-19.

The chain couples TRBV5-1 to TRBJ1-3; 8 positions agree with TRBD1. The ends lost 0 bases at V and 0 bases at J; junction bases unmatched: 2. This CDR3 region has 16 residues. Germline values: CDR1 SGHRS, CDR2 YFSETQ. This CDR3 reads CASSLDRGTSGNTIYF. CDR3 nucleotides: TGCGCCAGCAGCTTGGACAGGGGGACCTCTGGAAACACCATATATTTT.

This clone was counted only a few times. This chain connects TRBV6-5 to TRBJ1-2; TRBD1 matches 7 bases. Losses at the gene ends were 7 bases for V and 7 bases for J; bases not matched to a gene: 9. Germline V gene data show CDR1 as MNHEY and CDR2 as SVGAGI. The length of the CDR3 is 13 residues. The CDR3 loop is CASTTNDRAGYTF. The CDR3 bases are TGTGCCAGCACCACCAACGACAGGGCTGGCTACACCTTC.

This CDR3 reads CASSLGTQGSFYEQFF. The CDR3 region has the DNA TGTGCCAGCAGCCTGGGTACGCAGGGTTCGTTCTATGAGCAGTTCTTC. The chain has TRBV14 and TRBJ2-1; a possible D gene is TRBD1 (5 bases). The CDR3 has 16 amino acids. The V end was cut by 4 bases, the J end by 8 bases, with 21 bases between. Per the germline V gene, CDR1 is SGHDN and CDR2 is FVKESK.

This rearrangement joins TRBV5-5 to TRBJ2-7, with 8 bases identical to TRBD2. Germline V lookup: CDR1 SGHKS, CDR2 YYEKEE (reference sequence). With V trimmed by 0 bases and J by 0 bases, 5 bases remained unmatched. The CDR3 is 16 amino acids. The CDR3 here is CASSLGGGGFSYEQYF. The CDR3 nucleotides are TGTGCCAGCAGCTTGGGGGGCGGGGGGTTCTCCTACGAGCAGTACTTC.

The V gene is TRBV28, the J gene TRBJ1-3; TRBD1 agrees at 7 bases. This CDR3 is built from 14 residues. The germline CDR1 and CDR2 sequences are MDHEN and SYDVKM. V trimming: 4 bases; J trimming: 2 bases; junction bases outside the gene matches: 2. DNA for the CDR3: TGTGCCAGCAGTTCAGGGGGGACTGGAAACACCATATATTTT. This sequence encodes CASSSGGTGNTIYF.

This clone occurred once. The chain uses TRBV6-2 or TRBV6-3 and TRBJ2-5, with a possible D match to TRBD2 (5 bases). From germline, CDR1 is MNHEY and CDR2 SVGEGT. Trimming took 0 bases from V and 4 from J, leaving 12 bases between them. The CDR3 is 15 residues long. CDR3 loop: CASSYSGLARETQYF. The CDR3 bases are TGTGCCAGCAGTTACTCAGGATTAGCGCGAGAGACCCAGTACTTC.

This chain's CDR3 is CASSLVFRDRDNEQFF. The DNA for the CDR3 is TGTGCCAGCAGCTTGGTTTTTCGGGACAGGGACAATGAGCAGTTCTTC. V usage is TRBV5-5 and J usage is TRBJ2-1, with 9 bases aligning to TRBD1. CDR3 length equals 16 residues. From germline, CDR1 is SGHKS and CDR2 YYEKEE (reference sequence). The ends lost 0 bases at V and 5 bases at J; junction bases unmatched: 6.

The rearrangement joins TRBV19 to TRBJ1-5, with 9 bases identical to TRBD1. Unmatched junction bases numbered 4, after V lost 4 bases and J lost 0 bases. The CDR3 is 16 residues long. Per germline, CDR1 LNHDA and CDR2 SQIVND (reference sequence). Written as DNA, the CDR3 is TGTGCCAGTAGTAAGACAGGGGGGTATAGCAATCAGCCCCAGCATTTT. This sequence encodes CASSKTGGYSNQPQHF.

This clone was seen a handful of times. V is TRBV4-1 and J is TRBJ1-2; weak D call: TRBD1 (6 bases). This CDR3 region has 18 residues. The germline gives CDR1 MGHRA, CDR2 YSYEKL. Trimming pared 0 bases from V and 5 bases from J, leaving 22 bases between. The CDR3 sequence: CASSQELPDRGLRYGYTF. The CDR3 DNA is TGCGCCAGCAGCCAAGAATTACCGGACAGAGGGTTAAGGTATGGCTACACCTTC.

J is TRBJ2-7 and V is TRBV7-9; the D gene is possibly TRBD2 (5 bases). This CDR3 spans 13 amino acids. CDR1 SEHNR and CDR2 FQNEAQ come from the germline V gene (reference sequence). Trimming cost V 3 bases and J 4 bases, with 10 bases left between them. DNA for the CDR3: TGTGCCAGCAGCTTTCTCGGGGTGTACGAGCAGTACTTC. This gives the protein CASSFLGVYEQYF.

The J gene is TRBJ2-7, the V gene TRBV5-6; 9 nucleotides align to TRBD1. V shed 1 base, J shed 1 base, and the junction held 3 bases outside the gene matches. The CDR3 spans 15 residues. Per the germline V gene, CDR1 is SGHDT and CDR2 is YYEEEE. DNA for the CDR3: TGTGCCAGCAGCTTGCAGGGACAGGGATCCTACGAGCAGTACTTC. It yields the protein CASSLQGQGSYEQYF.

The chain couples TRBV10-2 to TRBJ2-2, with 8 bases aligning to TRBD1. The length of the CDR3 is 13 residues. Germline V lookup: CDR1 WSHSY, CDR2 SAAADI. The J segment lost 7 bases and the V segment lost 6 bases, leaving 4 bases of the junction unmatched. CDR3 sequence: CASRQQGVGELFF. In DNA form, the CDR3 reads TGCGCCAGCAGACAACAGGGGGTCGGGGAGCTGTTTTTT.

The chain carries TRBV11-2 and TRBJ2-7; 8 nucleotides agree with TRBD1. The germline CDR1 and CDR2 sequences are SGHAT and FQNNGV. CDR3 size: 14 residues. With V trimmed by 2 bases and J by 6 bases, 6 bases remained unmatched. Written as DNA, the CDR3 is TGTGCCAGCAGCTTAAAGGACAGGGTTAGCGAGCAGTACTTC. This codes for CASSLKDRVSEQYF.

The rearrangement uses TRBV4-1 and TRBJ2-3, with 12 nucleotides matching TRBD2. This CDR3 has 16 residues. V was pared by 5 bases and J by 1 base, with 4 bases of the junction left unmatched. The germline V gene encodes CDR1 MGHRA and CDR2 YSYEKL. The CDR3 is CASSGRLAGGTDTQYF. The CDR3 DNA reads TGCGCCAGCAGCGGACGACTAGCGGGAGGCACAGATACGCAGTATTTT.

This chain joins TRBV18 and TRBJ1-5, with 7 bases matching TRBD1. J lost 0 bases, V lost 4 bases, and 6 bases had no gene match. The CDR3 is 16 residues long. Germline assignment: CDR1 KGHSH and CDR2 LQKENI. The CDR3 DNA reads TGTGCCAGCTCACGGGGACAGCCCAATAGCAATCAGCCCCAGCATTTT. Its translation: CASSRGQPNSNQPQHF.

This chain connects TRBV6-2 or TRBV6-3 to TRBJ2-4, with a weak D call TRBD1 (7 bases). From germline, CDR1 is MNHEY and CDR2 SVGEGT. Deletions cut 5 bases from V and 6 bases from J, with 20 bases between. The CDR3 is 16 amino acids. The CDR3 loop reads CASSRPGRQGGNIQYF. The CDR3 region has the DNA TGTGCCAGCAGTCGCCCCGGGCGTCAGGGGGGAAACATTCAGTACTTC.

CDR3 coding DNA: TGTGCCAGCAGCGTAAGAGACAGGGACCATTATGGCTACACCTTC. This translates into CASSVRDRDHYGYTF. The chain has TRBV9 and TRBJ1-2; 7 bases match TRBD1. V lost 1 base, J lost 5 bases, and 8 bases stayed unmatched. The CDR3 is 15 residues long. CDR1 SGDLS and CDR2 YYNGEE come from the germline V gene.

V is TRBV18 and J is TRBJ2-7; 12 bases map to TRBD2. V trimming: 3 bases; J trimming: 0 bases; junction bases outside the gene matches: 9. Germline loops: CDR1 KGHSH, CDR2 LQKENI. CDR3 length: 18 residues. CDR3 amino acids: CASSPLAGGIYSSYEQYF. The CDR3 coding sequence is TGTGCCAGCTCACCTCTAGCGGGGGGGATTTACAGCTCCTACGAGCAGTACTTC.

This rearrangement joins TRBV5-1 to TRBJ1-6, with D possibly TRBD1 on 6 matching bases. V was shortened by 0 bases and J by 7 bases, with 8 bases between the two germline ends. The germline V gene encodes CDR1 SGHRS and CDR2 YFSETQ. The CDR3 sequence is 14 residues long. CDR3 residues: CASSLAGQNSPLHF. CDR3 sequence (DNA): TGCGCCAGCAGCTTGGCCGGACAGAATTCACCCCTCCACTTT.

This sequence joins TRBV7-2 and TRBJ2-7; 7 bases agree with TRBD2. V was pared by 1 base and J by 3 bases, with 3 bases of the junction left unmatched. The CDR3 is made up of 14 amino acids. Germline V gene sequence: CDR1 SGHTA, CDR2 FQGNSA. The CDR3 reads CASSLERGDYEQYF. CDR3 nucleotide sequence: TGTGCCAGCAGCTTAGAGCGGGGTGACTACGAGCAGTACTTC. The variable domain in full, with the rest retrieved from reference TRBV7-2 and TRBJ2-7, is GAGVSQSPSNKVTEKGKDVELRCDPISGHTALYWYRQSLGQGLEFLIYFQGNSAPDKSGLPSDRFSAERTGGSVSTLTIQRTQQEDSAVYLCASSLERGDYEQYFGPGTRLTVT.